The T cell receptor beta chain under discussion was sequenced for a study of blood T cell repertoires in COVID-19. Study-level background: Samples came from the United States, Italy and Spain, spanning acute and convalescent COVID-19. The analysed material was cDNA or gDNA that came from T cells, B-cell-depleted T cells, or PBMCs.

The CDR3 runs to 15 residues. Germline V lookup: CDR1 SGDLS, CDR2 YYNGEE. V dropped 4 bases and J dropped 0 bases, with 12 bases sitting between them. Authors' data handling: Reference gene primer amplification in the assay estimated nucleated cell counts. Clones were sequenced by immunoSEQ multiplex PCR, and TCRdb holds only the in-frame ones, with some missing. Clone size and V and J calls were adopted from that table, with D and trimming inferred from the DNA. The data show 400,000 to 550,000 clones, around 89% seen once. This chain joins TRBV9 and TRBJ2-3; maybe TRBD2 (5 bases). Sequenced: peripheral blood. The sequence was collected from a woman aged 25 to 39 with acute or convalescent COVID-19. CDR3 DNA: TGTGCCAGCAGCAAGGGAGTCTCTAGCACAGATACGCAGTATTTT. It translates to CASSKGVSSTDTQYF. The full variable domain, in which reference TRBV9 and TRBJ2-3 provide the parts outside the CDR3, is DSGVTQTPKHLITATGQRVTLRCSPRSGDLSVYWYQQSLDQGLQFLIQYYNGEERAKGNILERFSAQQFPDLHSELNLSSLELGDSALYFCASSKGVSSTDTQYFGPGTRLTVL.